Listed below are T cell receptor beta chains from one sample, sequenced in a study of lymphopenia after photon versus proton radiotherapy. TCRdb keeps only in-frame clones here, not all; method: immunoSEQ multiplex PCR. The sample includes thousands of clones, approximately 93% seen only once; the top ten take approximately 12%. Here the sequenced sample was peripheral blood, taken from a patient treated with photon-based radiotherapy. The receptors originated from a man aged 60 to 75 with cholangiocarcinoma. The CDR3 runs from the conserved cysteine through the conserved F or W. The D gene is left open where the match is weak. Clone size is stated in some rows and not others, as once, few, many or a class when expanded.

>.|TRBV5-6|TRBD2|TRBJ2-3
TGTGCCAGCAGCTCTACTACGGGACTAGCGGGAGCAGAAGATACGCAGTATTTT
CASSSTTGLAGAEDTQYF
>.|TRBV18|.|TRBJ2-2
TGTGCCAGCTCAGCTCAGGACGTTGGGATAACGAACACCGGGGAGCTGTTTTTT
CASSAQDVGITNTGELFF
>.|TRBV4-3|.|TRBJ2-3
TGCGCCAGCAGCCAAGATTTGGCGGCCCCAGATACGCAGTATTTT
CASSQDLAAPDTQYF
>.|TRBV28|.|TRBJ2-7
TGTGCCAGCAGACGGACGGCTCACGAGCAGTACTTC
CASRRTAHEQYF
>.|TRBV27|.|TRBJ2-5
TGTGCCAGCAGACCCAGGGTCCAAGAGACCCAGTACTTC
CASRPRVQETQYF
>.|TRBV7-2|.|TRBJ2-1
TGTGCCAGCAGCTTAGGGGACCCTGGTGAGCAGTTCTTC
CASSLGDPGEQFF
>.|TRBV7-9|.|TRBJ2-5
TGTGCCAGCAGCTTAGTCGCTGGAGGAGAGACCCAGTACTTC
CASSLVAGGETQYF
>.|TRBV2|TRBD2|TRBJ2-5
TGTGCCAGCGGCCGACTAGCGCCTGTGAAGACCCAGTACTTC
CASGRLAPVKTQYF
>.|TRBV5-8|.|TRBJ2-1
TGTGCCAGCAGCCGACACGGGGGATACAATGAGCAGTTCTTC
CASSRHGGYNEQFF
>few|TRBV28|.|TRBJ1-6
TGTGCCAGCAGTTTATGGCAGGGGAATTCACCCCTCCACTTT
CASSLWQGNSPLHF
>.|TRBV11-3|.|TRBJ2-3
TGTGCCAGCAGCCCAGGAAGCACAGATACGCAGTATTTT
CASSPGSTDTQYF
>.|TRBV5-6|.|TRBJ1-3
TGTGCCAGCAGCTTGGCCCGGGGGTGGAACACCATATATTTT
CASSLARGWNTIYF
>.|TRBV5-5|TRBD2|TRBJ2-1
TGTGCCAGCAGCTTCCTAGCGGGGTACAATTACAATGAGCAGTTCTTC
CASSFLAGYNYNEQFF
>.|TRBV9|.|TRBJ1-2
TGTGCCAGCAGCGTAGGGACAGTCAGAGCTGGCTACACCTTC
CASSVGTVRAGYTF
>.|TRBV14|TRBD2|TRBJ2-3
TGTGCCAGCAGCCAACGAACAAGCGGGAGTGTCACAGATACGCAGTATTTT
CASSQRTSGSVTDTQYF
>.|TRBV4-2|TRBD1|TRBJ1-5
TGTGCCAGCAGGTTGGACAGGGCCTCTTATCAGCCCCAGCATTTT
CASRLDRASYQPQHF
>.|TRBV27|.|TRBJ2-1
TGTGCCAGCAGTTATCGATCAGGGTTGACACACACACACAATGAGCAGTTCTTC
CASSYRSGLTHTHNEQFF
>.|TRBV10-3|.|TRBJ1-4
TGTGCCATCAGTGAGTTCAGGGGAACTAATGAAAAACTGTTTTTT
CAISEFRGTNEKLFF
>.|TRBV28|.|TRBJ2-3
TGTGCCAGTCAAGCCCCAGATACGCAGTATTTT
CASQAPDTQYF
>.|TRBV9|.|TRBJ2-5
TGTGCCAGCAGCGTAGGGTCAGGGGGAGGCGAGACCCAGTACTTC
CASSVGSGGGETQYF
>.|TRBV11-2|.|TRBJ2-7
TGTGCCAGCAGCTTAGTGAGACGGGGGTCCTACGAGCAGTACTTC
CASSLVRRGSYEQYF
>.|TRBV11-2|TRBD2|TRBJ2-1
TGTGCCAGCAGCTTAGGCGGGAGCTCCTACAATGAGCAGTTCTTC
CASSLGGSSYNEQFF
>.|TRBV28|.|TRBJ1-5
TGTGCCAGCAGCTCCACCCTACTGTTATCTATAAATCAGCCCCAGCATTTT
CASSSTLLLSINQPQHF
>.|TRBV18|.|TRBJ2-3
TGTGCCAGCTCACCGGAGTTTTCAGATACGCAGTATTTT
CASSPEFSDTQYF
>few|TRBV19|.|TRBJ2-6
TGTGCCAGTACTGGGGTGGGGCTGATAAGGTCTGGGGCCAACGTCCTGACTTTC
CASTGVGLIRSGANVLTF
>.|TRBV10-3|.|TRBJ1-1
TGTGCCATCAGTGATGGGAGGGACACTGAAGCTTTCTTT
CAISDGRDTEAFF
>.|TRBV4-1|TRBD2|TRBJ2-1
TGCGCCAGCAGTCTAGCGGGAGTCGACTACAATGAGCAGTTCTTC
CASSLAGVDYNEQFF
>.|TRBV7-6|.|TRBJ2-2
TGTGCCAGCAGCTTAGGTATCCGCGGGGAGCTGTTTTTT
CASSLGIRGELFF
>.|TRBV27|.|TRBJ2-2
TGTGCCAGCAGTTCCAAAGGTCGTATCACCGGGGAGCTGTTTTTT
CASSSKGRITGELFF
>.|TRBV6-1|.|TRBJ1-5
TGTGCCAGCAGTGACCCTTTGCATCAGCCCCAGCATTTT
CASSDPLHQPQHF
>.|TRBV27|TRBD1|TRBJ2-7
TGTGCCAGCAGGCCAGGGGGCGCGGACGAGCAGTACTTC
CASRPGGADEQYF
>.|TRBV5-4|.|TRBJ1-1
TGTGCCAGCAGCTTAGGTCCCACAGAGATGAACACTGAAGCTTTCTTT
CASSLGPTEMNTEAFF
>.|TRBV20-1|.|TRBJ2-1
TGCAGTGCTAGTGTAGACTATGAGCAGTTCTTC
CSASVDYEQFF
>.|TRBV19|TRBD1|TRBJ1-5
TGTGCCAGTAGCAAAGGGGGCAGGGACAATCAGCCCCAGCATTTT
CASSKGGRDNQPQHF
>once|TRBV27|.|TRBJ2-7
TGTGCCAGCAGTTTATACCCCCGGCGTCAGGCCTACGAGCAGTACTTC
CASSLYPRRQAYEQYF
>.|TRBV5-6|.|TRBJ1-5
TGTGCCAGCAGCTTGAACAATCAGCCCCAGCATTTT
CASSLNNQPQHF
>.|TRBV7-9|.|TRBJ1-5
TGTGCCAGCAGTACGGGACGGGGAAATAGCAATCAGCCCCAGCATTTT
CASSTGRGNSNQPQHF
>.|TRBV2|.|TRBJ1-2
TGTGCCAGCAGTGATGTCAGGGTGGACTATGGCTACACCTTC
CASSDVRVDYGYTF
>.|TRBV27|.|TRBJ1-6
TGTGCCAGCAGTTTATCCGGCGCTGCCTATAATTCACCCCTCCACTTT
CASSLSGAAYNSPLHF
>once|TRBV28|.|TRBJ2-2
TGTGCCAGCAGTTTATCCGGGGGGCTAGGGACTCTCGGGGAGCTGTTTTTT
CASSLSGGLGTLGELFF
>few|TRBV15|.|TRBJ2-3
TGTGCCACCAGCAGTGTGGGGGGGCCCACAGATACGCAGTATTTT
CATSSVGGPTDTQYF
>.|TRBV21-1|.|TRBJ1-5
TGTGCCAGCAGCAGCGACCCCAGGGGTCCAAGCAATCAGCCCCAGCATTTT
CASSSDPRGPSNQPQHF
>.|TRBV6-6|TRBD1|TRBJ1-1
TGTGCCAGCAGTTACTCTCCGGGACAGGGGGGTTCTGAAGCTTTCTTT
CASSYSPGQGGSEAFF
>.|TRBV7-9|.|TRBJ2-1
TGTGCCAGCAGACAAGGGGGTCGGGACTCCCAAGATGAGCAGTTCTTC
CASRQGGRDSQDEQFF
>.|TRBV28|TRBD1|TRBJ2-7
TGTGCCAGCAGAGATTGGGACAGGGACTCCTACGAGCAGTACTTC
CASRDWDRDSYEQYF
>.|TRBV7-6|.|TRBJ2-7
TGTGCCAGCAGCTTGTGGCAGGCCTACGAGCAGTACTTC
CASSLWQAYEQYF
>.|TRBV28|TRBD1|TRBJ1-1
TGTGCCAGCAGTCCCCCCCGGACAGGGCGCACTGAAGCTTTCTTT
CASSPPRTGRTEAFF
>.|TRBV6-5|.|TRBJ1-1
TGTGCCAGCAGTACAGTACAGACCTCGGACACTGAAGCTTTCTTT
CASSTVQTSDTEAFF
>.|TRBV5-4|.|TRBJ1-5
TGTGCCAGCAGCCAAGACGCAGGGGCGAACAATCAGCCCCAGCATTTT
CASSQDAGANNQPQHF
>.|TRBV15|TRBD2|TRBJ2-6
TGTGCCACCAGCAGGGGGGAGGGTTCGGCCTCTGGGGCCAACGTCCTGACTTTC
CATSRGEGSASGANVLTF
>once|TRBV12-5|TRBD1|TRBJ1-5
TGTGCTAGTGGTTTGGTACTTACAGGGGGCTTTAGCAATCAGCCCCAGCATTTT
CASGLVLTGGFSNQPQHF
>.|TRBV5-6|.|TRBJ1-5
TGTGCCAGCAGCTCGGGGGGTCAGCCCCAGCATTTT
CASSSGGQPQHF
>.|TRBV19|TRBD1|TRBJ2-7
TGTGCCAGTCGTAGGCGGGACAGGTCCTCCTACGAGCAGTACTTC
CASRRRDRSSYEQYF
>few|TRBV9|.|TRBJ1-2
TGTGCCAGCAGCGTAGGGGGGTTTGCTAACTATGGCTACACCTTC
CASSVGGFANYGYTF
>.|TRBV19|.|TRBJ1-4
TGTGCCAGTAGAGGACAGCGTTCCCCTACAACTAATGAAAAACTGTTTTTT
CASRGQRSPTTNEKLFF
>.|TRBV28|TRBD2|TRBJ2-2
TGTGCCAGCCTAGCGGGAGGGCCGACCGGGGAGCTGTTTTTT
CASLAGGPTGELFF
>.|TRBV6-6|.|TRBJ1-4
TGTGCCAGCACAGGGGACTACCGGGACGGGGGTGAAAAACTGTTTTTT
CASTGDYRDGGEKLFF
>once|TRBV5-1|.|TRBJ2-3
TGCGCCAGCAGCCCTACGCTAGATACGCAGTATTTT
CASSPTLDTQYF
>.|TRBV2|.|TRBJ2-7
TGTGCCAGCAGTGAAGAGGAGTTCAGCGAGCAGTACTTC
CASSEEEFSEQYF
>.|TRBV7-2|TRBD2|TRBJ2-3
TGTGCCAGCAGCTCATCACTAGCGTTTAGCACAGATACGCAGTATTTT
CASSSSLAFSTDTQYF